This T cell receptor beta chain was observed in a study of regulatory T cells in long-lasting Graves disease. Specified time point: newly diagnosed GD, antithyroid drugs for less than 3 months. Making the TCR library involved RNA that had been extracted from PBMCs. In Xi'an, China, an endocrinology department was the source of patients. This clonotype was found many times. Its antigen is still unknown. The study's findings and limits: Patients with persistent Graves' had lower TCR diversity than newly diagnosed patients.

TCR beta libraries were built with iRepertoire HTBI primers and Arm-PCR of CDR3 regions. TCRdb reprocessed the multiplex PCR reads via MiXCR and lists one record per CDR3 protein. The sample carries more than 350,000 distinct CDR3 sequences, 15% recorded once. Trimming left V 6 bases short and J 7 bases short, with 15 bases between. CDR1 and CDR2 from the germline V gene are ENHRY and SYGVKD. The CDR3 totals 14 residues. These data also formed part of another study, on T cells in Graves' hyperthyroidism and ophthalmopathy. That work adds: TCR CDR3 underwent first-round RT-PCR with the HTBI primer set. In simple terms, a model built on 13 V-J features told ophthalmopathy apart from stable hyperthyroidism.

This sequence originates from a woman aged 30 to 39 with Graves disease. The sequencing here drew on peripheral blood mononuclear cells (PBMCs), taken at new diagnosis, from a patient treated with antithyroid drugs. The chain links TRBV10-3 to TRBJ2-2; either TRBD1 or TRBD2 may fit D (6 bases each). CDR3 loop: CAIRQGLNGGELFF. The CDR3 DNA sequence: TGTGCCATCAGACAGGGACTCAATGGCGGGGAGCTGTTTTTT.